These 25 T cell receptor beta chains share one sample of origin, sequenced in a study of post-analysis software for immune sequencing data. Unique-molecular-identifier-tagged TCR beta cDNA libraries were used. Using its own MiXCR run on the PCR reads, TCRdb lists one record per CDR3 protein. Seen here are roughly 600,000 distinct CDR3 sequences, around 44% observed once, and the top ten hold around 1.7%. Study observations and caveats: Higher frequency in patients than in controls was seen for several TRBV segments, with TRBV5-6, TRBV5-1 and TRBV20-1 among them.

Their specific antigens are unknown. Source material: blood. These receptors were collected from a girl aged 5-17 years with multiple sclerosis.

The rearrangement joins TRBV12-3 or TRBV12-4 to TRBJ1-1; D not resolved. The CDR3 is made up of 11 amino acids. Trimming cost V 4 bases and J 11 bases, with 11 bases left between them. CDR3 in DNA: TGTGCCAGCAGTTCTACAGCCCACGCTTTCTTT. As protein: CASSSTAHAFF.

The chain uses TRBV5-6 and TRBJ1-1, with 10 bases aligning to TRBD1. The trim removed 4 bases at V and 3 bases at J, leaving 12 bases unmatched. The CDR3 runs 17 residues. The germline V gene encodes CDR1 SGHDT and CDR2 YYEEEE. The CDR3 is CASSGLGQGFGDTEAFF. CDR3 DNA: TGTGCCAGCAGCGGGCTGGGACAGGGGTTCGGGGACACTGAAGCTTTCTTT.

This clonotype has a handful of counts. The chain employs TRBV2 and TRBJ2-1, with 10 bases aligning to TRBD2. Germline V gene lookup returns CDR1 SNHLY and CDR2 FYNNEI. The V gene end was trimmed by 7 bases and the J gene end by 0 bases; junction bases not matched to a gene: 9. The CDR3 is made up of 17 amino acids. CDR3 nucleotides: TGTGCCAGCATCGAACTAGCGGGATATCGCTCCTACAATGAGCAGTTCTTC. As protein: CASIELAGYRSYNEQFF.

The rearrangement uses TRBV9 and TRBJ2-2, with D uncertain. V was clipped by 3 bases and J by 0 bases, with 6 bases between them. CDR1 SGDLS and CDR2 YYNGEE come from the germline V gene. The CDR3 spans 14 residues. In DNA form, the CDR3 reads TGTGCCAGCAGCGCTAACACGAACACCGGGGAGCTGTTTTTT. It is translated as CASSANTNTGELFF.

The V gene is TRBV29-1, the J gene TRBJ1-1; D perhaps matches TRBD1 (6 bases). Germline CDR1 reads SQVTM; CDR2 reads ANQGSEA. V was trimmed by 6 bases and J by 7 bases, leaving 21 bases between them. The CDR3 extends over 14 amino acids. CDR3 in amino acids: CSVDPGARAREAFF. The DNA of the CDR3 is TGCAGCGTGGACCCAGGGGCAAGGGCACGTGAAGCTTTCTTT. Drawing the rest from reference TRBV29-1 and TRBJ1-1, the complete variable domain is SAVISQKPSRDICQRGTSLTIQCQVDSQVTMMFWYRQQPGQSLTLIATANQGSEATYESGFVIDKFPISRPNLTFSTLTVSNMSPEDSSIYLCSVDPGARAREAFFGQGTRLTVV.

This sequence joins TRBV20-1 and TRBJ1-6; 7 bases are a match to TRBD1. CDR1 is DFQATT, CDR2 SNEGSKA, per germline (reference sequence). V shed 0 bases, J shed 8 bases, and the junction held 1 base outside the gene matches. CDR3 length equals 13 residues. The CDR3: CSARDTGDSPLHF. The CDR3, as DNA: TGCAGTGCTAGAGACACAGGGGATTCACCCCTCCACTTT.

The chain has TRBV6-5 and TRBJ1-2; 7 nucleotides agree with TRBD1. Germline V gene data show CDR1 as MNHEY and CDR2 as SVGAGI. V dropped 5 bases and J dropped 2; count of bases not matched to a gene: 2. The CDR3 spans 13 residues. The CDR3 DNA is TGTGCCAGCAGTAAGACAGGGAACTATGGCTACACCTTC. Protein sequence: CASSKTGNYGYTF.

This rearrangement joins TRBV5-1 to TRBJ2-7, with 11 bases identical to TRBD1. The end of the DNA fits TRBJ2-5 better, so the J call may be wrong. The length of the CDR3 is 18 residues. Germline V lookup: CDR1 SGHRS, CDR2 YFSETQ. The CDR3 loop reads CASSLGPRGQGAGETQYF. CDR3 nucleotide sequence: TGCGCCAGCAGCTTGGGGCCTCGTGGACAGGGGGCAGGAGAGACCCAGTACTTC.

This clonotype was counted many times. The chain couples TRBV4-1 to TRBJ2-7; possible D gene TRBD1, 7 bases. V was clipped by 6 bases and J by 5 bases, with 17 bases between them. Germline lookup yields CDR1 MGHRA and CDR2 YSYEKL. The CDR3 has 14 amino acids. The CDR3 DNA sequence: TGCGCCAGCAGACTTATGGACAGGACTAACGAGCAGTACTTC. It yields the protein CASRLMDRTNEQYF.

Notes on this clonotype: As the CDR3 is not closed by the conserved phenylalanine or tryptophan, this likely results from a read error. The chain has TRBV19 and TRBJ2-1; TRBD2 aligns across 11 bases. V lost 6 bases, J lost 2 bases, and 9 bases stayed unmatched. Germline values: CDR1 LNHDA, CDR2 SQIVND (reference sequence). This CDR3 spans 17 amino acids. For the CDR3, the DNA is TGTGCCAGTAGCGCCCAGGGTAGCGGGAGGGCCTACAATGAGCAGTTCTGC. This gives the protein CASSAQGSGRAYNEQFC.

The DNA for the CDR3 is TGTGCCAGCAGTAGCCGGCCAGGGGCCTATGGCTACACCTTC. This sequence encodes CASSSRPGAYGYTF. J is TRBJ1-2 and V is TRBV6-5, with D perhaps matching TRBD1 (6 bases). CDR1 and CDR2 from the germline V gene are MNHEY and SVGAGI. The V gene lost 5 bases and the J gene lost 4 bases, with 14 bases spanning the gap. This CDR3 comprises 14 residues.

V and J are TRBV18 and TRBJ1-2; 7 bases agree with TRBD1. This CDR3 spans 16 amino acids. Trimming took 1 base from V and 5 from J; bases not matched to a gene: 10. CDR1 KGHSH and CDR2 LQKENI come from the germline V gene. In DNA, the CDR3 is TGTGCCAGCTCACCACAGTTGAACAGGGGACCATATGGCTACACCTTC. It translates to CASSPQLNRGPYGYTF.

There are a few counts of this clonotype. The gene calls are TRBV3-1 and TRBJ2-1; D is unresolved. The CDR3 spans 16 residues. Looked up from germline, CDR1 is LGHDT and CDR2 is YNNKEL (reference sequence). V lost 0 bases and J lost 7, with 16 bases in between. CDR3 sequence: CASSQDSSFLGNEQFF. CDR3 DNA: TGTGCCAGCAGCCAAGATAGCTCTTTCCTAGGGAATGAGCAGTTCTTC.

The rearrangement links TRBV29-1 to TRBJ2-7, with D hard to call. Trimming left V 1 base short and J 6 bases short, with 7 bases between. Germline-derived CDR1 and CDR2 are SQVTM and ANQGSEA. This CDR3 is 11 amino acids long. Here the CDR3 DNA reads TGCAGCGTTGAAGGAAGGACCGAGCAGTACTTC. It is translated as CSVEGRTEQYF.

This clonotype was counted only a few times. This chain connects TRBV6-6 to TRBJ2-7; 11 bases line up with TRBD2. Germline V gene lookup returns CDR1 MNHNY and CDR2 SVGAGI (reference sequence). J gave up 0 bases and V 7 bases, and 5 bases lay outside the gene matches. The CDR3 contains 15 residues. Here the CDR3 DNA reads TGTGCCAGCATGGAACTAGCGGGGGACTCCTACGAGCAGTACTTC. Its translation is CASMELAGDSYEQYF.

The chain carries TRBV16 and TRBJ1-6; no firm D call. V was shortened by 6 bases and J by 6 bases, with 9 bases between the two germline ends. This CDR3 comprises 13 residues. Germline CDR1 reads KGHSY; CDR2 reads FQNENV. The CDR3 coding sequence is TGTGCCAGCAGTCCTCAGCCTAATTCACCCCTCCACTTT. Protein sequence: CASSPQPNSPLHF.

This chain uses TRBV4-1 with TRBJ2-1; tentative D call: TRBD2 (5 bases). Germline lookup yields CDR1 MGHRA and CDR2 YSYEKL. V lost 8 bases and J 9 bases, leaving 20 bases between the germline ends. The CDR3 contains 14 residues. CDR3 loop: CASAPGAGTSEQFF. DNA for the CDR3: TGCGCCAGCGCCCCGGGCGCAGGTACTAGTGAGCAGTTCTTC.

This clonotype was seen a handful of times. V usage is TRBV6-5 and J usage is TRBJ2-1, with D possibly TRBD2 on 6 matching bases. Per the germline V gene, CDR1 is MNHEY and CDR2 is SVGAGI. The CDR3 length is 15 residues. Trimming cost V 2 bases and J 1 base, with 9 bases left between them. The DNA for the CDR3 is TGTGCCAGCAGTTACCAGGAGGGATCCTACAATGAGCAGTTCTTC. Encoded protein: CASSYQEGSYNEQFF.

This sequence joins TRBV5-1 and TRBJ1-2; D not resolved. The CDR3 covers 13 residues. CDR1 is SGHRS and CDR2 is YFSETQ in the germline V gene. V shed 0 bases and J shed 7 bases, with 10 bases lying between them. The CDR3 DNA reads as TGCGCCAGCAGCTTGGAAGTATCGGGTGGCTACACCTTC. This gives the protein CASSLEVSGGYTF. The whole variable domain, filled in from reference TRBV5-1 and TRBJ1-2, reads KAGVTQTPRYLIKTRGQQVTLSCSPISGHRSVSWYQQTPGQGLQFLFEYFSETQRNKGNFPGRFSGRQFSNSRSEMNVSTLELGDSALYLCASSLEVSGGYTFGSGTRLTVV.

The CDR3 here is CASSAPGTSNNEQFF. The CDR3 nucleotides read TGTGCCAGCAGCGCCCCCGGGACTAGCAACAATGAGCAGTTCTTC. The chain couples TRBV9 to TRBJ2-1, with 9 positions matching TRBD2. The ends lost 3 bases at V and 5 bases at J; junction bases unmatched: 6. Germline V gives CDR1 SGDLS, CDR2 YYNGEE. The CDR3 covers 15 residues.

CDR3 region: CASSPWGGSSGYTF. The CDR3 coding sequence is TGTGCCAGCAGCCCGTGGGGGGGAAGTAGCGGCTACACCTTC. The chain employs TRBV7-8 and TRBJ1-2, with D perhaps TRBD1 (5 bases). CDR1 is SGHVS and CDR2 is FQNEAQ in the germline V gene. V gave up 5 bases and J gave up 8 bases, with 18 bases separating them. The CDR3 spans 14 residues.

The gene calls are TRBV7-9 and TRBJ1-2; TRBD1 might be the D (5 bases). This CDR3 region has 13 residues. V lost 5 bases and J 6 bases, leaving 13 bases between the germline ends. The germline V gene has CDR1 SEHNR and CDR2 FQNEAQ (reference sequence). CDR3 amino acids: CASSPPGQHGYTF. The CDR3 nucleotides read TGTGCCAGCAGCCCCCCGGGGCAGCATGGCTACACCTTC.

This chain connects TRBV5-1 to TRBJ2-1; D call uncertain. Trimming left V 4 bases short and J 3 bases short, with 14 bases between. There are 15 residues in the CDR3. Germline CDR1 and CDR2: SGHRS and YFSETQ. The CDR3 region has the DNA TGCGCCAGCAGCAACAGACGGTTTATCTACAATGAGCAGTTCTTC. Its protein product is CASSNRRFIYNEQFF. Together with reference TRBV5-1 and TRBJ2-1, the CDR3 gives the full variable domain: KAGVTQTPRYLIKTRGQQVTLSCSPISGHRSVSWYQQTPGQGLQFLFEYFSETQRNKGNFPGRFSGRQFSNSRSEMNVSTLELGDSALYLCASSNRRFIYNEQFFGPGTRLTVL.

This clonotype showed up just once. This chain links TRBV5-1 with TRBJ2-1, with a tentative D call TRBD2 (6 bases). CDR1 is SGHRS, CDR2 YFSETQ, per germline. V was shortened by 4 bases and J by 10 bases, with 15 bases between the two germline ends. The CDR3 runs to 13 residues. CDR3 amino acids: CASSTLGLPEQFF. The CDR3 nucleotides read TGCGCCAGCAGCACCCTAGGACTACCAGAGCAGTTCTTC.

This chain connects TRBV5-1 to TRBJ2-7; possibly TRBD1 or TRBD2 for D (5 bases each). The CDR3 is 14 amino acids. Germline V CDR1 and CDR2: SGHRS, YFSETQ. The ends were cut back, 2 bases at V and 8 bases at J, with 17 bases in the middle. The CDR3 loop is CASSFGGDGDKQYF. CDR3 bases: TGCGCCAGCAGCTTTGGTGGGGACGGCGACAAGCAGTACTTC. Combining the CDR3 with reference TRBV5-1 and TRBJ2-7 gives the whole variable domain KAGVTQTPRYLIKTRGQQVTLSCSPISGHRSVSWYQQTPGQGLQFLFEYFSETQRNKGNFPGRFSGRQFSNSRSEMNVSTLELGDSALYLCASSFGGDGDKQYFGPGTRLTVT.